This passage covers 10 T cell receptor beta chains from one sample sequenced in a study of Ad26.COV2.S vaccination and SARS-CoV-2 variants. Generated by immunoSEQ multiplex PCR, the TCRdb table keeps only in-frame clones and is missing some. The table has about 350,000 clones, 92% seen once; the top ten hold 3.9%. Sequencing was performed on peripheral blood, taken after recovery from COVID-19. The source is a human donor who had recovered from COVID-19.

In nucleotides, the CDR3 is TGTGCCAGCAGCTCAGTCTGGGGATCCCCGAAGTTCTTC. It yields the protein CASSSVWGSPKFF. The chain couples TRBV7-2 to TRBJ2-1; D not resolved. V was trimmed by 4 bases and J by 14 bases, leaving 18 bases between them. The CDR3 contains 13 residues. Germline V lookup: CDR1 SGHTA, CDR2 FQGNSA.

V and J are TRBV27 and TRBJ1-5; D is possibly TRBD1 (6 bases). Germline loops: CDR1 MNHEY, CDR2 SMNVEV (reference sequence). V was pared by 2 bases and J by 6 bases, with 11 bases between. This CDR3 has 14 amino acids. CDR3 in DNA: TGTGCCAGCAGTTTACGGGGGGCGGGTCAGCCCCAGCATTTT. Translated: CASSLRGAGQPQHF.

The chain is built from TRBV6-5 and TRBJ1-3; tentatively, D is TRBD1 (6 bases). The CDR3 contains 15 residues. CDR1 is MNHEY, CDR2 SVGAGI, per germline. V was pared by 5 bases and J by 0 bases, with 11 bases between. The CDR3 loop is CASSKTGTSGNTIYF. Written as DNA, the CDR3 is TGTGCCAGCAGTAAAACAGGGACCTCTGGAAACACCATATATTTT.

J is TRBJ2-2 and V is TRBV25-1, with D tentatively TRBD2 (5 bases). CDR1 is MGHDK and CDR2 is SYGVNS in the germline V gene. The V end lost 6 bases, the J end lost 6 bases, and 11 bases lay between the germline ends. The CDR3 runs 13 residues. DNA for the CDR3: TGTGCCAGCAGCGGGGTCTGGGCCGGGGAGCTGTTTTTT. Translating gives CASSGVWAGELFF.

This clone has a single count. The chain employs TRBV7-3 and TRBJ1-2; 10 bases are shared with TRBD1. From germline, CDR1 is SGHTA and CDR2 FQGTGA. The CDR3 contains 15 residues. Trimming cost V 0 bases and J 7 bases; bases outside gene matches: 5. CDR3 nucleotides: TGTGCCAGCAGCTTAACGGAGGGACAGGGGCTTGGCTACACCTTC. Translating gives CASSLTEGQGLGYTF. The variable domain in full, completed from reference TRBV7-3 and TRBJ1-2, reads GAGVSQTPSNKVTEKGKYVELRCDPISGHTALYWYRQSLGQGPEFLIYFQGTGAADDSGLPNDRFFAVRPEGSVSTLKIQRTERGDSAVYLCASSLTEGQGLGYTFGSGTRLTVV.

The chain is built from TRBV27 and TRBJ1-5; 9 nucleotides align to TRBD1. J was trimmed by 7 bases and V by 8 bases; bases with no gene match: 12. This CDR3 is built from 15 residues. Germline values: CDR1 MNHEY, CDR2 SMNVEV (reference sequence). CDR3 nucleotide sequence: TGTGCCAGCGGAAGGGACAGGGTCACCGGACAGCCCCAGCATTTT. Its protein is CASGRDRVTGQPQHF.

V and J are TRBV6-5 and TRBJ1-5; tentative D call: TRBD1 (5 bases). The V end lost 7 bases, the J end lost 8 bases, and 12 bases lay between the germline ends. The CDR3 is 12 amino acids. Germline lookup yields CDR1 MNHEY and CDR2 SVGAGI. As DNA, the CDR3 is TGTGCCAGCAATGTACCAGGGAAGCCCCAGCATTTT. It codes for CASNVPGKPQHF.

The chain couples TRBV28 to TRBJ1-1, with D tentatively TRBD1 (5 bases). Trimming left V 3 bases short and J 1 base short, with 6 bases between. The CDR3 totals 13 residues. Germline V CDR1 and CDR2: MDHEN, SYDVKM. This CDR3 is CASSFTGNTEAFF. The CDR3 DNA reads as TGTGCCAGCAGTTTTACAGGGAACACTGAAGCTTTCTTT.

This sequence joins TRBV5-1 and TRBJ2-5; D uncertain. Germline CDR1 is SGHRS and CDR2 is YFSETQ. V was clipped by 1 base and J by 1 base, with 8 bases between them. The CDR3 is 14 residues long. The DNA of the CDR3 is TGCGCCAGCAGCTTGTTTCAGGCCCAAGAGACCCAGTACTTC. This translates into CASSLFQAQETQYF.

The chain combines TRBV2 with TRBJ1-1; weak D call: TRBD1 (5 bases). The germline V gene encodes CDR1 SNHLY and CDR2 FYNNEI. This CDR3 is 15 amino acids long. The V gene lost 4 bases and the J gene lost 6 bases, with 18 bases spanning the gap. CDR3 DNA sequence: TGTGCCAGCAGTGTGGGTCTGGGGGGGGTGTCTGAAGCTTTCTTT. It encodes CASSVGLGGVSEAFF.